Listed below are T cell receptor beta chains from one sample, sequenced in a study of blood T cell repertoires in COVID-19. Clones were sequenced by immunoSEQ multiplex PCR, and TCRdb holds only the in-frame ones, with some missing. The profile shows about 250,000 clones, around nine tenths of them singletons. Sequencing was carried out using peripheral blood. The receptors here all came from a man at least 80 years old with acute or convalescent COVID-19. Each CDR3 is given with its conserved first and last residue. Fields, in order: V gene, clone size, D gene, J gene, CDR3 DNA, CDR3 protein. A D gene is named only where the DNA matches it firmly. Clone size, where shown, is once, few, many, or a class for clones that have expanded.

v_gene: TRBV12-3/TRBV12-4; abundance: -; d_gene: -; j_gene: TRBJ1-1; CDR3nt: TGTGCCAGCAGTTTATTCGGCACTGAAGCTTTCTTT; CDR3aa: CASSLFGTEAFF
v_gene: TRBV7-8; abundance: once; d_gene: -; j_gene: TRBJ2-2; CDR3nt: TGTGCCAGCAGCTTTGGTCGGGAGTACACCGGGGAGCTGTTTTTT; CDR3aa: CASSFGREYTGELFF
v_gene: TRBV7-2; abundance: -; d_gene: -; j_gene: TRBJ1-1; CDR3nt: TGTGCCAGCAGCTTACAGCAGTTCGGGTCTCGAGCTTTCTTT; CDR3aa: CASSLQQFGSRAFF
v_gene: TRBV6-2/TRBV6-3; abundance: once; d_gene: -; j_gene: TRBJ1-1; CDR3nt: TGTGCCAGCAGTTCTCCAGGGGCCCTACACACTGAAGCTTTCTTT; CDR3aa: CASSSPGALHTEAFF
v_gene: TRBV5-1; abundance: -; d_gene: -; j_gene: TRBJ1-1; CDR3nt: TGCGCCAGCAGCGTCTTAAGAAGCGGGAACACTGAAGCTTTCTTT; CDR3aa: CASSVLRSGNTEAFF
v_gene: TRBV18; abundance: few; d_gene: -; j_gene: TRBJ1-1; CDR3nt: TGTGCCAGCTCACCATTGCGGGCCGACGGGAACACTGAAGCTTTCTTT; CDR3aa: CASSPLRADGNTEAFF
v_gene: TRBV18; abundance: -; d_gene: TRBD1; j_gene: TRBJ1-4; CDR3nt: TGTGCCAGCTCACCAGTACAGGGGACTAATGAAAAACTGTTTTTT; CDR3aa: CASSPVQGTNEKLFF
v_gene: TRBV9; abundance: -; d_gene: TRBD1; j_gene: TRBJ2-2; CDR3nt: TGTGCCAGCAGCGCCGGGACAGACCCAAACACCGGGGAGCTGTTTTTT; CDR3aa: CASSAGTDPNTGELFF
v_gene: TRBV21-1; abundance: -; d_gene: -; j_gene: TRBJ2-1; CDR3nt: TGTGCCAGCAGCAAAGTTCCCGCTAGCTCCTACAATGAGCAGTTCTTC; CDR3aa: CASSKVPASSYNEQFF
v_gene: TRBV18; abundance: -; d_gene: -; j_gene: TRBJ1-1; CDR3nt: TGTGCCAGCTCACCAAGGACAGACACTGAAGCTTTCTTT; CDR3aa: CASSPRTDTEAFF
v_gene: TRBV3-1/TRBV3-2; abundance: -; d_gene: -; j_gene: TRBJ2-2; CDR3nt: TGTGCCAGCAGCCTCAGGAGGGGTGGCACCGGGGAGCTGTTTTTT; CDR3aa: CASSLRRGGTGELFF
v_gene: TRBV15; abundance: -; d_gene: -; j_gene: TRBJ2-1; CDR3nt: TGTGCCACCAGCAGAGACGCCAGGGGATATGAGCAGTTCTTC; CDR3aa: CATSRDARGYEQFF
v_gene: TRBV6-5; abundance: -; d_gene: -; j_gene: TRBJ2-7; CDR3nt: TGTGCCAGCAGCTATAGCGGTTCCTCCTACGAGCAGTACTTC; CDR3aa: CASSYSGSSYEQYF
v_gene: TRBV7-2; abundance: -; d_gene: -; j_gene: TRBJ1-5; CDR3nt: -; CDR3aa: CASSSTLGTGGNQPQHF
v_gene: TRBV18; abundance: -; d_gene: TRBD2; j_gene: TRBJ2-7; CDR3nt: TGTGCCAGCTCACCATCCGGACTAGCCTCCGAGCAGTACTTC; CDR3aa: CASSPSGLASEQYF
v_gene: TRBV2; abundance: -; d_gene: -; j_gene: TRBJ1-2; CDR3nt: TGTGCCAGCAGTGAAGAGGAGACAGTGCCCTATGGCTACACCTTC; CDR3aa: CASSEEETVPYGYTF
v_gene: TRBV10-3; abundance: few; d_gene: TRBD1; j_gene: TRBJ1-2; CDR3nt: TGTGCCATCAGTGAAGACAGGGGGGATGGCTACACCTTC; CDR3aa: CAISEDRGDGYTF
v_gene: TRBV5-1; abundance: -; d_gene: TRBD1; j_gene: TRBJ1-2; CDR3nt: TGCGCCAGCAGCTTTACCCAGACAGGGGGCGCAGAGGGCTACACCTTC; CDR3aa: CASSFTQTGGAEGYTF
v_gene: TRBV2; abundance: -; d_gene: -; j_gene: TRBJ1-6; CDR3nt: TGTGCCAGCAGTGGGGGAGGGTCCCTATCGAATTCACCCCTCCACTTT; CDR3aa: CASSGGGSLSNSPLHF
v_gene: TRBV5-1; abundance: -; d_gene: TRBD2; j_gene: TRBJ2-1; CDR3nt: TGCGCCAGCAGCTTCATGAGGGGACTAGCGGAGAGCTACAATGAGCAGTTCTTC; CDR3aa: CASSFMRGLAESYNEQFF
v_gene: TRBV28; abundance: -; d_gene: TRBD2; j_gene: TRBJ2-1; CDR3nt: TGTGCCAGCAGCCGGGGGACTAAAAGCTCCTACAATGAGCAGTTCTTC; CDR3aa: CASSRGTKSSYNEQFF
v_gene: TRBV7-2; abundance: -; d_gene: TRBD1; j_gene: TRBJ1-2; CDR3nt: TGTGCCAGCAGCTTAGGGGGACAGTACTCCTATGGCTACACCTTC; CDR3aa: CASSLGGQYSYGYTF
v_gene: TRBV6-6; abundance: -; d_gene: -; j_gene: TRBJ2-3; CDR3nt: TGTGCCAGCAGCACACAAGATACGCAGTATTTT; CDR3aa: CASSTQDTQYF
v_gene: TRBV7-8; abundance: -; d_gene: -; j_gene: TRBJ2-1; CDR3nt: TGTGCCAGCAGCTTAGTGCGACTAGTCTCCTACAATGAGCAGTTCTTC; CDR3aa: CASSLVRLVSYNEQFF
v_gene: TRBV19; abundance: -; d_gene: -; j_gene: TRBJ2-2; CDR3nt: TGTGCCAGTAGTATGAGGAGGGGTTCCGGGGAGCTGTTTTTT; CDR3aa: CASSMRRGSGELFF
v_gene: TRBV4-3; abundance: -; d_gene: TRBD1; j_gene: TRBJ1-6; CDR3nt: TGCGCCAGCAGCCAAAGCCCACGACAGGGCGTAAATTCACCCCTCCACTTT; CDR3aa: CASSQSPRQGVNSPLHF